Listed here are 30 T cell receptor beta chains from one sample, sequenced in a study of T cells in tumors after PD-1 blockade. TCRdb's table, derived via immunoSEQ multiplex PCR, lists solely in-frame clones and lacks some. The data hold 14,000 to 15,000 clones, with over 75% observed a single time. The sequencing here drew on PBMCs, taken after anti-PD-1 treatment. These receptors were collected from a human donor with basal cell carcinoma.

In regard to this clone: Its ends do not fully match the called genes, so a read error is possible. The chain carries TRBV6-7 and TRBJ2-1; tentative D call: TRBD2 (7 bases). TRBV6-7 is identified as an open reading frame with a role that is uncertain. The CDR3 is made up of 19 amino acids. For the CDR3, the DNA is TGTCCCAGCTGTTATGGGTGGGCGGGGGCGGGGAGCTCCTACAATGAGCAGTTCTTC. It yields the protein CPSCYGWAGAGSSYNEQFF.

The chain is built from TRBV7-2 and TRBJ1-1, with 9 bases lining up with TRBD1. Germline V lookup: CDR1 SGHTA, CDR2 FQGNSA. The CDR3 spans 14 residues. Losses at the gene ends were 3 bases for V and 4 bases for J; bases not matched to a gene: 3. The CDR3 sequence is CASSFGTGTTEAFF. The CDR3, as DNA: TGTGCCAGCAGCTTCGGGACAGGGACCACTGAAGCTTTCTTT.

The chain has TRBV7-2 and TRBJ2-3, with 9 bases that match TRBD2. V was clipped by 8 bases and J by 8 bases; unmatched bases: 14. This CDR3 is 15 amino acids long. Germline V gene data show CDR1 as SGHTA and CDR2 as FQGNSA. CDR3 sequence (DNA): TGTGCCAGCTCCATCTCGGCGGGAGGGCCCAGTACGCAGTATTTT. Translated, it gives CASSISAGGPSTQYF.

About this clone itself: An end of the junction differs from the germline gene, which may be a read error. The same CDR3 is also encoded by other DNA sequences in this sample. The chain uses TRBV14 and TRBJ2-6, with D possibly TRBD1 on 5 matching bases. Germline lookup yields CDR1 SGHDN and CDR2 FVKESK. The CDR3 has 16 amino acids. CDR3: CASSQAGRSGANVLTF. The CDR3 DNA reads TGTGCCAGCAGCCAAGCGGGCCGGTCTGGGGCTAACGTCCTGACTTTC.

CDR3 sequence (DNA): TGCAGTGCTAGTAGCCAGGGTGTACTATTTCTACCTGGAAACACCATATATTTT. Translating gives CSASSQGVLFLPGNTIYF. This chain links TRBV20-1 with TRBJ1-3; maybe TRBD1 (5 bases). This CDR3 region has 18 residues. Germline assignment: CDR1 DFQATT and CDR2 SNEGSKA (reference sequence). V was cut by 3 bases and J by 2 bases, with 23 bases left in between.

CDR3 region: CASSIRIPPSTDTQYF. The CDR3 region has the DNA TGTGCCAGTAGTATAAGGATCCCTCCGAGCACAGATACGCAGTATTTT. The chain carries TRBV19 and TRBJ2-3; no clear D gene. Trimming removed 2 bases from V and 0 bases from J, with 12 bases in between. The CDR3 is 16 amino acids. Germline V CDR1 and CDR2: LNHDA, SQIVND (reference sequence).

The chain uses TRBV4-3 and TRBJ1-3; no clear D gene. V lost 3 bases and J lost 0, with 12 bases in between. The CDR3 covers 16 residues. Germline V gene lookup returns CDR1 LGHNA and CDR2 YSLEER. The CDR3 nucleotides read TGCGCCAGCAGCCAGACCTCGGGCAGCTCTGGAAACACCATATATTTT. Protein: CASSQTSGSSGNTIYF.

The rearrangement links TRBV11-1 to TRBJ2-2; D is ambiguous. The length of the CDR3 is 16 residues. V lost 1 base and J lost 3, with 12 bases in between. The germline V gene has CDR1 SGHAT and CDR2 FQDESV (reference sequence). The CDR3 region has the DNA TGTGCCAGCAGCTTAGGGGTCTCCACGGACACCGGGGAGCTGTTTTTT. Amino acid sequence: CASSLGVSTDTGELFF.

This chain links TRBV30 with TRBJ2-1, with 14 bases fitting TRBD2. Germline CDR1 and CDR2: GTSNPN and SVGIG (reference sequence). The CDR3 sequence is 18 residues long. Trimming at V came to 3 bases and at J to 1 base, leaving 8 bases not matched to a gene. The CDR3 sequence is CAWRRLAGGPSSYNEQFF. The CDR3 DNA reads TGTGCCTGGAGGAGACTAGCGGGAGGGCCAAGTTCCTACAATGAGCAGTTCTTC.

With regard to this clone: The same CDR3 is also encoded by other DNA sequences in this sample. This rearrangement joins TRBV6-5 to TRBJ2-3; TRBD2 might be the D (6 bases). V lost 0 bases to trimming and J lost 0 bases, with 7 bases between them. CDR3 length: 15 residues. Germline-derived CDR1 and CDR2 are MNHEY and SVGAGI. The chain's CDR3 is CASSYSGTSTDTQYF. The CDR3 bases are TGTGCCAGCAGTTACTCGGGGACTAGCACAGATACGCAGTATTTT.

The chain couples TRBV19 to TRBJ1-6, with D tentatively TRBD1 (5 bases). The CDR3 extends over 17 amino acids. Trimming shortened V by 6 bases and J by 5 bases, and 20 bases separated the two germline ends. Germline V gene lookup returns CDR1 LNHDA and CDR2 SQIVND (reference sequence). The CDR3 DNA sequence: TGTGCCAGTAGCCTTCATGTCGGGACTCGACATAATTCACCCCTCCACTTT. It encodes CASSLHVGTRHNSPLHF.

V usage is TRBV30 and J usage is TRBJ2-3, with D possibly TRBD1 on 6 matching bases. Germline V gene lookup returns CDR1 GTSNPN and CDR2 SVGIG (reference sequence). V lost 3 bases and J 2 bases, leaving 15 bases between the germline ends. The CDR3 runs to 15 residues. The CDR3 sequence: CAWSVTTGPTDTQYF. CDR3 in DNA: TGTGCCTGGAGCGTTACGACAGGTCCCACAGATACGCAGTATTTT.

This sequence joins TRBV6-5 and TRBJ1-4, with unresolved D. Germline CDR1 reads MNHEY; CDR2 reads SVGAGI. The ends were cut back, 6 bases at V and 8 bases at J, with 16 bases in the middle. The CDR3 runs to 14 residues. This CDR3 reads CASSRQAMREKLFF. The CDR3, as DNA: TGTGCCAGCAGCCGCCAAGCCATGAGGGAAAAACTGTTTTTT.

The chain couples TRBV14 to TRBJ2-7, with D unresolved. Germline values: CDR1 SGHDN, CDR2 FVKESK. The CDR3 runs to 11 residues. V was cut by 2 bases and J by 9 bases, with 8 bases left in between. CDR3 sequence (DNA): TGTGCCAGCAGCCAATCTACGGTGCAGTACTTC. Amino acids: CASSQSTVQYF.

This chain uses TRBV7-3 with TRBJ2-4, with a tentative D call TRBD1 (6 bases). Germline CDR1 reads SGHTA; CDR2 reads FQGTGA. The CDR3 runs to 13 residues. Trimming shortened V by 4 bases and J by 7 bases, and 11 bases separated the two germline ends. The CDR3 DNA reads as TGTGCCAGCAGCTCTAACCAGGGGAACATTCAGTACTTC. Amino acid sequence: CASSSNQGNIQYF. Drawing the rest from reference TRBV7-3 and TRBJ2-4, the complete variable domain is GAGVSQTPSNKVTEKGKYVELRCDPISGHTALYWYRQSLGQGPEFLIYFQGTGAADDSGLPNDRFFAVRPEGSVSTLKIQRTERGDSAVYLCASSSNQGNIQYFGAGTRLSVL.

The chain has TRBV18 and TRBJ2-7; D unclear. Trimming cost V 0 bases and J 3 bases, with 9 bases left between them. There are 14 residues in the CDR3. The germline V gene encodes CDR1 KGHSH and CDR2 LQKENI. CDR3 sequence: CASSPPHGLYEQYF. CDR3 DNA sequence: TGTGCCAGCTCACCACCCCACGGCCTCTACGAGCAGTACTTC.

This clone has only a few counts. This chain joins TRBV4-1 and TRBJ2-2; possibly TRBD2 for D (5 bases). This CDR3 has 17 amino acids. Per germline, CDR1 MGHRA and CDR2 YSYEKL. V shed 3 bases and J shed 4 bases, with 18 bases lying between them. CDR3: CASSQALFGVGTGELFF. The CDR3 coding sequence is TGCGCCAGCAGCCAGGCCCTTTTCGGGGTGGGCACCGGGGAGCTGTTTTTT.

This chain connects TRBV3-1 (or the pseudogene TRBV3-2) to TRBJ2-1; 7 bases are shared with TRBD1. V lost 3 bases and J lost 2; bases outside the gene matches: 4. Germline loops: CDR1 LGHDT, CDR2 YNNKEL (reference sequence). This CDR3 has 15 amino acids. The CDR3 bases are TGTGCCAGCAGCCATGGACAGGCTACCTACAATGAGCAGTTCTTC. Translating it yields CASSHGQATYNEQFF.

There are a few counts of this clone. The chain is built from TRBV9 and TRBJ2-1; 8 positions match TRBD1. Germline V lookup: CDR1 SGDLS, CDR2 YYNGEE. The CDR3 totals 14 residues. V lost 7 bases to trimming and J lost 3 bases; unmatched junction nucleotides: 6. This chain's CDR3 is CASAPGTGYNEQFF. The CDR3, as DNA: TGTGCCAGCGCCCCCGGGACAGGCTACAATGAGCAGTTCTTC.

The V and J genes are TRBV18 and TRBJ2-6; D possibly uses TRBD1 or TRBD2 (5 bases each). In germline, CDR1 is KGHSH, CDR2 LQKENI. The CDR3 loop spans 17 amino acids. V was clipped by 2 bases and J by 2 bases, with 13 bases between them. The CDR3 region is CASSPFSSGPGANVLTF. CDR3 coding DNA: TGTGCCAGCTCACCATTCTCCTCGGGACCTGGGGCCAACGTCCTGACTTTC.

The chain combines TRBV30 with TRBJ2-3, with D unresolved. Germline V gene lookup returns CDR1 GTSNPN and CDR2 SVGIG (reference sequence). V lost 5 bases and J 1 base, leaving 13 bases between the germline ends. CDR3 length: 14 residues. The CDR3 spells CAWGTIQGTDTQYF. CDR3 nucleotide sequence: TGTGCCTGGGGCACTATCCAGGGCACAGATACGCAGTATTTT.

The chain joins TRBV7-2 to TRBJ2-3; 10 nucleotides agree with TRBD2. Per the germline V gene, CDR1 is SGHTA and CDR2 is FQGNSA. CDR3 length: 15 residues. The V gene end was trimmed by 5 bases and the J gene end by 7 bases; junction bases not matched to a gene: 9. In nucleotides, the CDR3 is TGTGCCAGCAGCAGACAACTAGCGGGGACATATACGCAGTATTTT. This gives the protein CASSRQLAGTYTQYF.

The chain carries TRBV28 and TRBJ2-2; D unclear. The length of the CDR3 is 13 residues. Trimming took 8 bases from V and 6 from J, leaving 13 bases between them. The germline V gene encodes CDR1 MDHEN and CDR2 SYDVKM. The CDR3 sequence is CASGHYTAGELFF. The CDR3 DNA follows: TGTGCCAGCGGTCATTATACAGCCGGGGAGCTGTTTTTT.

Concerning this clone: A read error may produce the germline difference seen at one junction end. V usage is TRBV5-1 and J usage is TRBJ2-5; 11 nucleotides match TRBD2. The V gene's germline CDR1 is SGHRS and CDR2 YFSETQ. The CDR3 is 16 residues long. CDR3 protein: CASSYLAGGRQEAQYF. The CDR3 region has the DNA TGCGCCAGCAGCTACCTAGCGGGAGGCCGACAAGAGGCCCAGTACTTC.

This chain joins TRBV6-2 or TRBV6-3 and TRBJ1-6, with 7 bases aligning to TRBD1. Per germline, CDR1 MNHEY and CDR2 SVGEGT. After removal of 6 bases from V and 14 bases from J, the junction contained 4 bases not matched to a gene. This CDR3 contains 11 residues. The CDR3 DNA reads TGTGCCAGCAGCCCCGGACAGGCCCTCCACTTT. It is translated as CASSPGQALHF.

This chain uses TRBV9 with TRBJ2-7; 9 bases are a match to TRBD2. The germline V gene has CDR1 SGDLS and CDR2 YYNGEE. The CDR3 contains 15 residues. J was trimmed by 5 bases and V by 1 base; bases with no gene match: 7. The CDR3 here is CASSVTSSGTNEQYF. DNA for the CDR3: TGTGCCAGCAGCGTAACGTCTAGCGGGACCAACGAGCAGTACTTC.

This clone occurred a few times. The chain joins TRBV30 to TRBJ1-1, with a weak D call TRBD1 (6 bases). V lost 1 base and J 6 bases, leaving 18 bases between the germline ends. The CDR3 runs to 15 residues. CDR1 is GTSNPN, CDR2 SVGIG, per germline (reference sequence). The CDR3: CAWSEGGLGNPEAFF. CDR3 DNA sequence: TGTGCCTGGAGTGAGGGGGGGCTAGGCAACCCTGAAGCTTTCTTT.

The V call is TRBV15, the J call TRBJ1-1; no clear D. V lost 3 bases to trimming and J lost 0 bases, with 8 bases between them. The germline V gene has CDR1 LNHNV and CDR2 YYDKDF (reference sequence). The CDR3 sequence is 14 residues long. CDR3 region: CATSSRGLNTEAFF. In DNA, the CDR3 is TGTGCCACCAGCAGCAGAGGTTTGAACACTGAAGCTTTCTTT.

In this sample, this clone turned up once. The CDR3, as DNA: TGTGCCAGCAGCCGACAGACCAACACTGAAGCTTTCTTT. This gives the protein CASSRQTNTEAFF. The chain recombines TRBV7-2 with TRBJ1-1, with a weak D call TRBD1 (5 bases). The CDR3 totals 13 residues. Per the germline V gene, CDR1 is SGHTA and CDR2 is FQGNSA. The V and J ends lost 5 bases and 2 bases respectively, with 9 bases between them.

V is TRBV19 and J is TRBJ1-4, with D maybe TRBD1 (5 bases). Germline-derived CDR1 and CDR2 are LNHDA and SQIVND (reference sequence). The CDR3 extends over 18 amino acids. V shed 2 bases and J shed 6 bases, with 22 bases lying between them. The CDR3 protein is CASSIMGDLNYPYEKLFF. The CDR3 nucleotides read TGTGCCAGTAGTATAATGGGGGACCTCAATTACCCTTATGAAAAACTGTTTTTT.